The rows below give T cell receptor beta chains drawn from one sample of a study of T-cell reconstitution after alpha-beta-depleted transplantation in children. Via MiXCR, TCRdb re-called the PCR reads, giving one row per CDR3 protein. The table lists some 150,000 distinct CDR3 sequences, around 8.5% of them singletons, with about a sixth in the top ten. This sample comprised PBMCs, mostly from graft donor cells, obtained 180 days after TCRalphabeta/CD19-depleted stem cell transplant. These receptors originate from a female patient aged 2-9 years who had a stem cell transplant for congenital amegakaryocytic thrombocytopenia, so the T cells may come from the graft donor. The CDR3 runs from the conserved cysteine through the conserved F or W. Clone size, where shown, is once, few, many, or a class for clones that have expanded.

many | TRBJ2-5 | TRBV5-1 | CASSLQGMETQYF
many | TRBJ2-5 | TRBV5-1 | CASSSPGTRETQYF
many | TRBJ1-6 | TRBV29-1 | CSVEVDDYNSPLHF
many | TRBJ2-7 | TRBV7-9 | CASSFATGGFEQYF
NA | TRBJ2-2 | TRBV7-9 | CASSLDATGELFF
NA | TRBJ1-5 | TRBV30 | CAWSGDRERPQHF
few | TRBJ2-1 | TRBV12-3/TRBV12-4 | CASSLYGDRARRNEQFF
few | TRBJ2-5 | TRBV12-3/TRBV12-4 | CASSSGTARNPVLWETQYF
many | TRBJ2-1 | TRBV5-1 | CASRYDQPGLGGNEQFF
many | TRBJ2-3 | TRBV24-1 | CATSEQVTDTQYF
many | TRBJ2-3 | TRBV5-1 | CASNGLATDTQYF
few | TRBJ1-1 | TRBV3-1 | CASSVKARGTEAFF
many | TRBJ2-2 | TRBV10-3 | CASTPFIDGGPGELFF
NA | TRBJ2-2 | TRBV9 | CASSVNRYQGVANTGELFF
many | TRBJ2-1 | TRBV11-2 | CASSYRGARTSWNEQFF
NA | TRBJ2-2 | TRBV9 | CASSVVGGPGELFF
many | TRBJ2-1 | TRBV20-1 | CSAGGGVAGYNEQFF
NA | TRBJ2-1 | TRBV20-1 | CSARTSGGLYNEQFF
many | TRBJ2-1 | TRBV20-1 | CSARGNPGDAVGSREQFF
few | TRBJ2-2 | TRBV20-1 | CSARVSGRAGELFF
NA | TRBJ2-7 | TRBV7-3 | CASSLFSGPYEQYF
NA | TRBJ2-7 | TRBV20-1 | CSARGLAGELYEQYF
many | TRBJ2-5 | TRBV5-1 | CASSVGLAGGETQYF
NA | TRBJ2-2 | TRBV29-1 | CSVASPTSGIGTGELFF
few | TRBJ2-6 | TRBV12-3/TRBV12-4 | CASTSGRSGANVLTF
many | TRBJ2-7 | TRBV13 | CASSLSRLAGVGEQYF
NA | TRBJ2-3 | TRBV20-1 | CSARAGTSGIGSTDTQYF
many | TRBJ1-5 | TRBV12-3/TRBV12-4 | CASSFFDQPQHF
many | TRBJ2-7 | TRBV5-1 | CASSLDPKYEQYF
many | TRBJ2-7 | TRBV7-2 | CASSFGPDSEQYF
few | TRBJ2-3 | TRBV20-1 | CSATRATDYSTDTQYF
many | TRBJ1-1 | TRBV12-3/TRBV12-4 | CASSEGGRAFF
few | TRBJ1-2 | TRBV24-1 | CATSDLGDNYGYTF
many | TRBJ2-1 | TRBV20-1 | CSAHGAGEEQFF
few | TRBJ1-2 | TRBV20-1 | CSARGREVYGYTF
few | TRBJ2-6 | TRBV4-3 | CASSQDLSSGANVLTF
NA | TRBJ2-1 | TRBV10-3 | CAHTSSTYNEQFF
many | TRBJ1-2 | TRBV28 | CASGVYGYTF
many | TRBJ2-3 | TRBV20-1 | CSALKLAGVADTQYF
few | TRBJ2-7 | TRBV20-1 | CSAWPGLPSYEQYF
many | TRBJ1-3 | TRBV7-7 | CASSLQPTDTIYF
few | TRBJ2-5 | TRBV19 | CASSMGQGKETQYF
many | TRBJ1-5 | TRBV12-3/TRBV12-4 | CASSLATGQPQHF
many | TRBJ2-3 | TRBV5-5 | CASSSRQGWTDTQYF
many | TRBJ2-4 | TRBV20-1 | CSARASGGGDGIQYF
few | TRBJ2-5 | TRBV28 | CASSTILRDKKETQYF
few | TRBJ2-3 | TRBV7-2 | CASGLVGHTDTQYF
few | TRBJ2-4 | TRBV28 | CASSLSGGANIQYF
many | TRBJ2-3 | TRBV2 | CASSELTGRGADTQYF
many | TRBJ2-7 | TRBV5-1 | CASSEGRRYEQYF
many | TRBJ2-2 | TRBV4-1 | CASSQVWGGRAGSGELFF
many | TRBJ2-2 | TRBV7-3 | CASSSGLAGATGELFF
NA | TRBJ2-7 | TRBV4-3 | CASSLSRDLPYYEQYF
many | TRBJ2-1 | TRBV10-3 | CAITGLAGQTEQFF
NA | TRBJ1-4 | TRBV7-2 | CASSLWGGGEKLFF
few | TRBJ2-2 | TRBV12-3/TRBV12-4 | CASRKISGGPNTGELFF
few | TRBJ1-2 | TRBV12-3/TRBV12-4 | CASSFEGVDGYTF